The clone carrying this T cell receptor (beta chain) has only a few counts. No antigen is known for it. This specimen comes from a study of post-analysis software for immune sequencing data. Study-wide points: Those with multiple sclerosis, the patient group, showed significantly lower normalized Chao1 diversity than controls. Clustering by F measure revealed strong co-clustering among samples prepared together in one batch.

TCR beta cDNA libraries included unique molecular identifiers. Between roughly 1 and 10 million T cells gave rise to 500,000 to 650,000 cDNA molecules. TCRdb fed the PCR reads into MiXCR, producing one record per CDR3 protein. The sample consists of some 800,000 distinct CDR3 sequences, around 46% of them appearing once. The source of this sequence is a girl between 10 and 17 years old with multiple sclerosis. Sequenced: blood.

CDR3 residues: CASSWNDNSPLHF. In DNA, the CDR3 is TGCGCCAGCAGCTGGAACGATAATTCACCCCTCCACTTT. The chain recombines TRBV5-1 with TRBJ1-6, with no clear D. V was clipped by 3 bases and J by 5 bases, with 6 bases between them. The CDR3 consists of 13 residues. The germline gives CDR1 SGHRS, CDR2 YFSETQ.